Listed below are T cell receptor beta chains from one sample, sequenced in a study of early T cells in non-severe SARS-CoV-2 infection. TCRdb used MiXCR to reprocess the 5' RACE reads, holding one entry per CDR3 protein. The sample contains under 25,000 distinct CDR3 sequences, around 4.8% of which appear only once. The specimen was whole blood. The origin of the receptors is an adult who was a healthcare worker with PCR-confirmed SARS-CoV-2 infection or an uninfected control (not recorded which). Each CDR3 is given with its conserved first and last residue. The order of the fields is J gene, D gene, V gene, clone size, CDR3 DNA, CDR3 protein. D genes are given only for firm matches. Where a row states a size, it is once, few, many or the class of an expanded clone; other rows omit it.

j_call: TRBJ2-5
d_call: NA
v_call: TRBV18
clone_size: many
cdr3_nt: TGTGCCAGCTCGGCCGTTCCGGAGACCCAGTACTTC
cdr3_aa: CASSAVPETQYF

j_call: TRBJ2-5
d_call: TRBD2
v_call: TRBV4-3
clone_size: few
cdr3_nt: TGCGCCAGCAGCCAAGAGGCAGCGGGGGCGCCCGCTCAAGAGACCCAGTACTTC
cdr3_aa: CASSQEAAGAPAQETQYF

j_call: TRBJ1-5
d_call: NA
v_call: TRBV6-1
clone_size: few
cdr3_nt: TGTGCCAGCAGCGCCGTAGGCAGGGTATTTCAGCCCCAGCATTTT
cdr3_aa: CASSAVGRVFQPQHF

j_call: TRBJ2-3
d_call: TRBD2
v_call: TRBV5-4
clone_size: many
cdr3_nt: TGTGCCAGCAGCAGGGTAGCGGGAAGCACAGATACGCAGTATTTT
cdr3_aa: CASSRVAGSTDTQYF

j_call: TRBJ2-1
d_call: NA
v_call: TRBV2
clone_size: many
cdr3_nt: TGTGCCAGCAATCAGGAAGCCTACAATGAGCAGTTCTTC
cdr3_aa: CASNQEAYNEQFF

j_call: TRBJ2-5
d_call: NA
v_call: TRBV10-1
clone_size: many
cdr3_nt: TGCGCCAGCAGTGAGTCTAAAGCACAAGAGACCCAGTACTTC
cdr3_aa: CASSESKAQETQYF

j_call: TRBJ1-2
d_call: TRBD1
v_call: TRBV28
clone_size: NA
cdr3_nt: TGTGCCAGCAGGAAAACAGGGGACAACTATGGCTACACCTTC
cdr3_aa: CASRKTGDNYGYTF

j_call: TRBJ2-2
d_call: NA
v_call: TRBV7-2
clone_size: NA
cdr3_nt: TGTGCCAGCAGTTGGGAAAACACCGGGGAGCTGTTTTTT
cdr3_aa: CASSWENTGELFF

j_call: TRBJ2-2
d_call: TRBD2
v_call: TRBV12-3/TRBV12-4
clone_size: NA
cdr3_nt: TGTGCCAGCAGGGTGGCCGGGACTAGCGAGACCGGGGAGCTGTTTTTT
cdr3_aa: CASRVAGTSETGELFF

j_call: TRBJ2-3
d_call: NA
v_call: TRBV9
clone_size: few
cdr3_nt: TGTGCCAGCAGCGTAATGGCGGACTACGACACAGATACGCAGTATTTT
cdr3_aa: CASSVMADYDTDTQYF

j_call: TRBJ1-5
d_call: NA
v_call: TRBV6-2/TRBV6-3
clone_size: many
cdr3_nt: TGTGCCAGCAGGAGGGAGGGCAATCAGCCCCAGCATTTT
cdr3_aa: CASRREGNQPQHF

j_call: TRBJ2-7
d_call: NA
v_call: TRBV13
clone_size: many
cdr3_nt: TGTGCCAGCAGCTCCCTTGGGGCGAGAGTTTCCTACGAGCAGTACTTC
cdr3_aa: CASSSLGARVSYEQYF

j_call: TRBJ2-3
d_call: NA
v_call: TRBV19
clone_size: few
cdr3_nt: TGTGCCAGTATCTCCCAAGGAACAGATACGCAGTATTTT
cdr3_aa: CASISQGTDTQYF

j_call: TRBJ2-3
d_call: NA
v_call: TRBV3-1
clone_size: few
cdr3_nt: TGTGCCAGCAGCCAAGAGTGGAGCACAGATACGCAGTATTTT
cdr3_aa: CASSQEWSTDTQYF

j_call: TRBJ1-6
d_call: NA
v_call: TRBV12-2
clone_size: many
cdr3_nt: TGTGCAAGTCGCTCGCTCCGGGGCGCTCCTGAGGATTCACCCCTCCACTTT
cdr3_aa: CASRSLRGAPEDSPLHF

j_call: TRBJ1-2
d_call: NA
v_call: TRBV6-1
clone_size: many
cdr3_nt: TGTGCCAGCAACGAGGGCCCAGCTAACTATGGCTACACCTTC
cdr3_aa: CASNEGPANYGYTF

j_call: TRBJ2-4
d_call: NA
v_call: TRBV10-2
clone_size: NA
cdr3_nt: TGCGCCAGCATGGGTGCGAGGCTAGCCAAAAACATTCAGTACTTC
cdr3_aa: CASMGARLAKNIQYF

j_call: TRBJ2-5
d_call: NA
v_call: TRBV20-1
clone_size: many
cdr3_nt: TGCAGTCATTCCCCCCGGACCTTCCCGGAGACCCAGTACTTC
cdr3_aa: CSHSPRTFPETQYF

j_call: TRBJ2-7
d_call: NA
v_call: TRBV10-3
clone_size: NA
cdr3_nt: TGTGCCACTAAGGACAGCTCCTACGAGCAGTACTTC
cdr3_aa: CATKDSSYEQYF

j_call: TRBJ2-7
d_call: TRBD2
v_call: TRBV4-2
clone_size: NA
cdr3_nt: TGTGCCAGCAGCCCGTCAGGACTAGCCTACGAGCAGTACTTC
cdr3_aa: CASSPSGLAYEQYF

j_call: TRBJ1-4
d_call: NA
v_call: TRBV4-3
clone_size: few
cdr3_nt: TGCGCCAGCAGGTCAGGGGCTAATGAAAAACTGTTTTTT
cdr3_aa: CASRSGANEKLFF

j_call: TRBJ1-2
d_call: TRBD1
v_call: TRBV25-1
clone_size: many
cdr3_nt: TGTGCCAGCAGTCCGGGACAGGTGCTTTATGGCTACACCTTC
cdr3_aa: CASSPGQVLYGYTF

j_call: TRBJ1-1
d_call: NA
v_call: TRBV3-1
clone_size: NA
cdr3_nt: TGTGCCAGCAGCCAAGGTTACACTGAAGCTTTCTTT
cdr3_aa: CASSQGYTEAFF

j_call: TRBJ2-1
d_call: NA
v_call: TRBV7-2
clone_size: many
cdr3_nt: TGTGCCAGCAGCTTGGAGGGCTGGGGGTACTTCTACAATGAGCAGTTCTTC
cdr3_aa: CASSLEGWGYFYNEQFF

j_call: TRBJ2-3
d_call: NA
v_call: TRBV5-1
clone_size: many
cdr3_nt: TGCGCCAGCAGCTTGCTGGGCTTCGGGGCAGATACGCAGTATTTT
cdr3_aa: CASSLLGFGADTQYF

j_call: TRBJ2-5
d_call: NA
v_call: TRBV20-1
clone_size: many
cdr3_nt: TGCAGTGCCCTGGACCCACAAGAGACCCAGTACTTC
cdr3_aa: CSALDPQETQYF

j_call: TRBJ2-5
d_call: NA
v_call: TRBV2
clone_size: many
cdr3_nt: TGTGCCAGCAGTAAGACTAGTTCCCAAGAGACCCAGTACTTC
cdr3_aa: CASSKTSSQETQYF

j_call: TRBJ1-6
d_call: NA
v_call: TRBV6-2/TRBV6-3
clone_size: NA
cdr3_nt: TGTGCCAGCAGTTACGTCGGGGTCGCTTATTCACCCCTCCACTTT
cdr3_aa: CASSYVGVAYSPLHF

j_call: TRBJ2-7
d_call: TRBD1
v_call: TRBV7-8
clone_size: NA
cdr3_nt: TGTGCCAGCAGCTTAGGACGGACAGGGATGGGACGTGCTTACGAGCAGTACTTC
cdr3_aa: CASSLGRTGMGRAYEQYF